The 20 T cell receptor beta chains below come from one sample, sequenced in a study of Graves' ophthalmopathy and Graves' hyperthyroidism. Amplification targeted the TCR beta CDR3 regions, with RNA transcripts as the source material. Second-round multiplex PCR followed a first-round RT-PCR using HTBI primers. TCRdb used MiXCR to reprocess the multiplex PCR reads, holding one entry per CDR3 protein. The sample consists of approximately 210,000 distinct CDR3 sequences, about 22% of them appearing once. The specimen sequenced was peripheral blood. The receptors here all came from a woman in her forties or fifties with Graves' ophthalmopathy.

This clonotype showed up just once. The chain links TRBV12-3 or TRBV12-4 to TRBJ1-2, with D unresolved. The CDR3 contains 13 residues. The V and J ends lost 3 bases and 8 bases respectively, with 13 bases between them. DNA of the CDR3: TGTGCCAGCAGTTTCGGTCGGGGAAAGGGCTACACCTTC. Translation: CASSFGRGKGYTF.

This clonotype was counted ten times or more. The chain employs TRBV28 and TRBJ2-5; 8 positions match TRBD2. The CDR3 covers 19 residues. V lost 6 bases to trimming and J lost 5 bases; unmatched junction nucleotides: 23. CDR1 MDHEN and CDR2 SYDVKM come from the germline V gene. The CDR3 region has the DNA TGTGCCAGCAGACCAACTATATTAGCGAAGCGGGAGCGGAGGGAGACCCAGTACTTC. It is translated as CASRPTILAKRERRETQYF.

This clonotype has ten or more counts. The chain is built from TRBV6-5 and TRBJ1-2, with TRBD1 identical over 7 bases. J lost 0 bases, V lost 5 bases, and 6 bases had no gene match. There are 15 residues in the CDR3. CDR1 is MNHEY and CDR2 is SVGAGI in the germline V gene. The CDR3 sequence is CASSVLTGTNYGYTF. In DNA, the CDR3 is TGTGCCAGCAGTGTACTGACAGGGACTAACTATGGCTACACCTTC.

This clonotype was counted at least ten times. This rearrangement joins TRBV3-1 to TRBJ1-6; 10 nucleotides line up with TRBD1. This CDR3 spans 12 amino acids. CDR1 is LGHDT and CDR2 is YNNKEL in the germline V gene (reference sequence). The CDR3 loop reads CGTGTGDSPLHF. For the CDR3, the DNA is TGTGGCACCGGGACAGGGGATTCACCCCTCCACTTT.

This clonotype was seen repeatedly, ten times or more. The rearrangement links TRBV9 to TRBJ2-4, with D perhaps matching TRBD2 (6 bases). CDR3 length: 16 residues. Trimming removed 4 bases at V and 0 bases at J, with 14 bases between. Germline-derived CDR1 and CDR2 are SGDLS and YYNGEE. CDR3 protein: CASSPSVGLAKNIQYF. The CDR3 DNA sequence: TGTGCCAGCAGCCCTAGCGTTGGACTAGCCAAAAACATTCAGTACTTC.

This clonotype was seen repeatedly, ten times or more. This chain joins TRBV12-3 or TRBV12-4 and TRBJ2-7, with 8 nucleotides matching TRBD1. V dropped 6 bases and J dropped 7; count of bases not matched to a gene: 8. This CDR3 region has 13 residues. The CDR3 region has the DNA TGTGCCAGCAGCCCGACAGGGGCGGCAGAGCAGTACTTC. Its translation is CASSPTGAAEQYF.

This clonotype was seen at least ten times. V is TRBV20-1 and J is TRBJ1-2; D perhaps matches TRBD1 (6 bases). V was trimmed by 5 bases and J by 2 bases, leaving 15 bases between them. This CDR3 region has 14 residues. Germline CDR1 is DFQATT and CDR2 is SNEGSKA (reference sequence). The CDR3 DNA follows: TGCAGTGCTGAAGACAGGACTTCGAACTATGGCTACACCTTC. It specifies CSAEDRTSNYGYTF.

This clonotype was counted ten times or more. The chain employs TRBV2 and TRBJ2-7; 9 bases are shared with TRBD1. J lost 4 bases, V lost 3 bases, and 4 bases had no gene match. Germline lookup yields CDR1 SNHLY and CDR2 FYNNEI. The CDR3 loop spans 14 amino acids. CDR3 nucleotides: TGTGCCAGCAGTGATCGGGACAGGGTATACGAGCAGTACTTC. It translates to CASSDRDRVYEQYF.

This clonotype was detected ten times or more. V gene TRBV20-1 combines with J gene TRBJ2-5, with 10 bases fitting TRBD2. Per the germline V gene, CDR1 is DFQATT and CDR2 is SNEGSKA (reference sequence). The CDR3 covers 16 residues. The V and J ends lost 4 bases and 2 bases, in that order; junction bases with no gene match: 10. The CDR3 spells CSATLRTSGTQETQYF. The CDR3 nucleotides are TGCAGTGCTACCTTGCGGACTAGCGGAACGCAAGAGACCCAGTACTTC.

This clonotype has a count of ten or more. The chain combines TRBV5-1 with TRBJ2-7; 9 positions agree with TRBD2. After removal of 2 bases from V and 2 bases from J, the junction contained 11 bases not matched to a gene. Looked up from germline, CDR1 is SGHRS and CDR2 is YFSETQ. This CDR3 has 17 residues. CDR3 sequence reads: CASSFPDTSGSTYEQYF. The CDR3 DNA reads as TGCGCCAGCAGCTTTCCCGATACTAGCGGGTCAACCTACGAGCAGTACTTC.

This clonotype was seen at least ten times. The CDR3 loop is CASSHEAGELFF. The CDR3 nucleotides read TGTGCCAGCAGCCATGAGGCCGGGGAGCTGTTTTTT. J is TRBJ2-2 and V is TRBV11-2, with D unresolved. V shed 5 bases and J shed 6 bases, with 7 bases lying between them. Germline V gene data show CDR1 as SGHAT and CDR2 as FQNNGV. CDR3 length: 12 residues.

At least ten counts were recorded for this clonotype. The genes are TRBV19 and TRBJ1-5; D not certain. In germline, CDR1 is LNHDA, CDR2 SQIVND (reference sequence). The CDR3 covers 15 residues. V shed 1 base and J shed 0 bases, with 7 bases lying between them. The CDR3: CASSIVGNSNQPQHF. The CDR3 coding sequence is TGTGCCAGTAGTATAGTGGGAAATAGCAATCAGCCCCAGCATTTT.

This clonotype was observed at least ten times. The rearrangement uses TRBV5-6 and TRBJ2-2; D is perhaps TRBD1 (6 bases). Germline CDR1 SGHDT, CDR2 YYEEEE. This CDR3 spans 16 amino acids. Deletions cut 3 bases from V and 4 bases from J, with 16 bases between. As DNA, the CDR3 is TGTGCCAGCAGCTACCCAACAGGGACGGGCACCGGGGAGCTGTTTTTT. Protein sequence: CASSYPTGTGTGELFF.

The chain is built from TRBV6-5 and TRBJ2-4; 8 nucleotides agree with TRBD2. The germline V gene has CDR1 MNHEY and CDR2 SVGAGI. Unmatched junction bases numbered 8, after V lost 4 bases and J lost 6 bases. This CDR3 has 15 residues. As DNA, the CDR3 is TGTGCCAGCAGTTCGAGCGGGAGTCTGAGAAACATTCAGTACTTC. This gives the protein CASSSSGSLRNIQYF.

This clonotype was seen at least ten times. The rearrangement uses TRBV2 and TRBJ2-7; D ambiguous. Trimming cost V 4 bases and J 2 bases, with 12 bases left between them. The CDR3 is made up of 14 amino acids. The V gene's germline CDR1 is SNHLY and CDR2 FYNNEI. The CDR3 DNA sequence: TGTGCCAGCAGTGTTAAGCCGATACCCTACGAGCAGTACTTC. Translated, it gives CASSVKPIPYEQYF. Using reference TRBV2 and TRBJ2-7 for the parts outside the CDR3, the full variable domain is EPEVTQTPSHQVTQMGQEVILRCVPISNHLYFYWYRQILGQKVEFLVSFYNNEISEKSEIFDDQFSVERPDGSNFTLKIRSTKLEDSAMYFCASSVKPIPYEQYFGPGTRLTVT.

Ten or more counts support this clonotype. This chain joins TRBV27 and TRBJ2-5; D is ambiguous. V was shortened by 2 bases and J by 4 bases, with 14 bases between the two germline ends. Germline assignment: CDR1 MNHEY and CDR2 SMNVEV (reference sequence). The CDR3 spans 15 residues. In DNA, the CDR3 is TGTGCCAGCAGTTTAGGTGGCGCCCCTACAGAGACCCAGTACTTC. It translates to CASSLGGAPTETQYF.

The CDR3 region has the DNA TGTGCCAGCAGCCCGGGGCAGTACTCTGGGGCCAACGTCCTGACTTTC. Encoded protein: CASSPGQYSGANVLTF. The V call is TRBV13, the J call TRBJ2-6; TRBD1 or TRBD2 may be the D gene (5 bases each). Germline values: CDR1 PRHDT, CDR2 FYEKMQ (reference sequence). V was pared by 5 bases and J by 0 bases, with 11 bases between. This CDR3 is 16 amino acids long.

This clonotype showed up many times. The chain carries TRBV6-1 and TRBJ2-7, with D maybe TRBD2 (5 bases). The V and J ends lost 7 bases and 5 bases respectively, with 15 bases between them. The CDR3 length is 13 residues. The germline V gene has CDR1 MNHNS and CDR2 SASEGT. CDR3 amino acids: CASTPGSRNEQYF. The CDR3, as DNA: TGTGCCAGCACCCCGGGGTCGAGAAACGAGCAGTACTTC.

This clonotype has a count of ten or more. This sequence joins TRBV12-3 or TRBV12-4 and TRBJ2-7; either TRBD1 or TRBD2 may fit D (6 bases each). Trimming removed 3 bases from V and 6 bases from J, with 21 bases in between. This CDR3 contains 16 residues. The CDR3 nucleotides are TGTGCCAGCAGTTTCAGGAGGGTTCAAGGGGACATCGAGCAGTACTTC. It is translated as CASSFRRVQGDIEQYF.

V gene TRBV6-2 or TRBV6-3 combines with J gene TRBJ2-7, with D possibly called TRBD1 or TRBD2 (5 bases each). This CDR3 comprises 15 residues. Germline CDR1 is MNHEY and CDR2 is SVGEGT. The V gene lost 5 bases and the J gene lost 7 bases, with 21 bases spanning the gap. CDR3 loop: CASSDTGPTPGEQYF. CDR3 nucleotide sequence: TGTGCCAGCAGTGACACGGGACCGACCCCTGGGGAGCAGTACTTC.